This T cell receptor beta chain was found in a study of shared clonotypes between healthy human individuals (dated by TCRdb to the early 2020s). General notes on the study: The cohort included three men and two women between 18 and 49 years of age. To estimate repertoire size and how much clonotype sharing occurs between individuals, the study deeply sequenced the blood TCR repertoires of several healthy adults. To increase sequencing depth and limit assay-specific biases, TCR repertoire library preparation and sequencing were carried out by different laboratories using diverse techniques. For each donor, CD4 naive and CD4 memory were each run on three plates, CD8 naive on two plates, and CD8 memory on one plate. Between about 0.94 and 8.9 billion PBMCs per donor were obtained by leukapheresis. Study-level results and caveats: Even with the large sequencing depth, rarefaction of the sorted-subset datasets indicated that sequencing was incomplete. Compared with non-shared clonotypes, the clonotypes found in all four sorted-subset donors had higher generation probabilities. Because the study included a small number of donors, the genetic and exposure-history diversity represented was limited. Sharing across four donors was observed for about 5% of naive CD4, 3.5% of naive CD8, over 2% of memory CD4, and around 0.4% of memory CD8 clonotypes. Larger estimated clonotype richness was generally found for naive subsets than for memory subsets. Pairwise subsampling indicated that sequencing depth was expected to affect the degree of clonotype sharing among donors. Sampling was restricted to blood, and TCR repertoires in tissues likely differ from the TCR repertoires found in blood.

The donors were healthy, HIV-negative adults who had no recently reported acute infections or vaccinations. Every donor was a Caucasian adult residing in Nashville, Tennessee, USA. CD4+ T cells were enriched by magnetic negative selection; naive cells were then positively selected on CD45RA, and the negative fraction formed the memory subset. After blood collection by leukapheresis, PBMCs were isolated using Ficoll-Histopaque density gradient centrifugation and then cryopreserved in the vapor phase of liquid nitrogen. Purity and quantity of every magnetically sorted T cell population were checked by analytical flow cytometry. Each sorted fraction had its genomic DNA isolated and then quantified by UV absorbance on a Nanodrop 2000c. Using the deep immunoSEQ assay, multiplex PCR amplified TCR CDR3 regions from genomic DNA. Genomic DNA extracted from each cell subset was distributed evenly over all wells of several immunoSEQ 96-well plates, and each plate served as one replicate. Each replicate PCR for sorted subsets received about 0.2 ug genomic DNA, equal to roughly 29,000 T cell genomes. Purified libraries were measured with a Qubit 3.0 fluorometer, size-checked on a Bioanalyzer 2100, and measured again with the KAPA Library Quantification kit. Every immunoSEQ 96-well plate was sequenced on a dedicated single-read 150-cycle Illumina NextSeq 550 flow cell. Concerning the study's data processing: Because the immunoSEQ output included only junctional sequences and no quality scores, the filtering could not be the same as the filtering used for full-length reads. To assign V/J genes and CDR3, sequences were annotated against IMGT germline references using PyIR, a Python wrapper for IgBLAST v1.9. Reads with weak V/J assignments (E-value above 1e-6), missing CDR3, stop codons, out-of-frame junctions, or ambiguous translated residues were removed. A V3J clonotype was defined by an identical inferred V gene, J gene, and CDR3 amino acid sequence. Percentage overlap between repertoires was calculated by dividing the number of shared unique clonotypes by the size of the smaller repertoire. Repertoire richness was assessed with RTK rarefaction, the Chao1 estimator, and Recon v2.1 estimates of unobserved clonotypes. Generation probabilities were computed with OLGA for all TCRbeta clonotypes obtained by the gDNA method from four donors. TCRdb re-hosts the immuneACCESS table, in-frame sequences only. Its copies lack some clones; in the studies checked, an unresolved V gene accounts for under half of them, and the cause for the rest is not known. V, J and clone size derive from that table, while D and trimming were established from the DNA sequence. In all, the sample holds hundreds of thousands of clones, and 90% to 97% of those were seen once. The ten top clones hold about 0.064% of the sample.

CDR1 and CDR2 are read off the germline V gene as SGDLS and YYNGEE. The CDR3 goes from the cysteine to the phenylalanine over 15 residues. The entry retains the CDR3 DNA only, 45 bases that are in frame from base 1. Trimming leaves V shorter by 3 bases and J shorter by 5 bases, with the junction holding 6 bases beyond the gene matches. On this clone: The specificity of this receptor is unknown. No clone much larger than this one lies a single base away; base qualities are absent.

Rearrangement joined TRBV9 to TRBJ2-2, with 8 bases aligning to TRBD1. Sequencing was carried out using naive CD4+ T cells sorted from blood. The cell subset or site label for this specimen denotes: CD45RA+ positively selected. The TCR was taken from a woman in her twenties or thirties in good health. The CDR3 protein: CASSARQGWTGELFF. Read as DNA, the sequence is TGTGCCAGCAGCGCCCGACAGGGGTGGACCGGGGAGCTGTTTTTT.